Following are 8 T cell receptor beta chains from one sample sequenced in a study of T cell repertoires in cytomegalovirus infection. Using its own MiXCR run on the reads, TCRdb lists one record per CDR3 protein. Of 400,000 to 600,000 distinct CDR3 sequences detected, approximately 40% appear once; the ten largest clones hold roughly two fifths. Their specific antigens are unknown. The starting material was cultured PBMCs, obtained from culture after CMV antigen stimulation. All receptors derive from a human donor in good health (CMV status not recorded). Some clones in this sample may be carry-over from other donors' samples.

V and J are TRBV28 and TRBJ1-3; D gene uncertain. Trimming left V 7 bases short and J 2 bases short, with 15 bases between. The germline V gene has CDR1 MDHEN and CDR2 SYDVKM. This CDR3 is 15 amino acids long. In nucleotides, the CDR3 is TGTGCCAGCAACTCGAGGAATCTTCCTGGAAACACCATATATTTT. Encoded protein: CASNSRNLPGNTIYF.

The chain couples TRBV18 to TRBJ1-4; 9 bases are shared with TRBD1. The CDR3 consists of 16 residues. Germline-derived CDR1 and CDR2 are KGHSH and LQKENI. Trimming cost V 3 bases and J 7 bases; bases outside gene matches: 9. The CDR3 sequence: CASSPGDRDIFEKLFF. The CDR3 coding sequence is TGTGCCAGCTCACCGGGGGACAGGGACATTTTTGAAAAACTGTTTTTT. Looking up the rest from reference TRBV18 and TRBJ1-4 gives the full variable domain: NAGVMQNPRHLVRRRGQEARLRCSPMKGHSHVYWYRQLPEEGLKFMVYLQKENIIDESGMPKERFSAEFPKEGPSILRIQQVVRGDSAAYFCASSPGDRDIFEKLFFGSGTQLSVL.

This chain joins TRBV7-2 and TRBJ2-7; 10 bases align to TRBD2. This CDR3 has 16 amino acids. Germline assignment: CDR1 SGHTA and CDR2 FQGNSA. V lost 4 bases and J lost 1; bases outside the gene matches: 7. CDR3 sequence reads: CASSYRILAGSYEQYF. The CDR3 coding sequence is TGTGCCAGCAGCTATAGGATACTAGCGGGGTCCTACGAGCAGTACTTC.

This clonotype was counted between two and nine times. The genes are TRBV27 and TRBJ1-2; a possible D gene is TRBD1 (5 bases). Trimming left V 2 bases short and J 4 bases short, with 14 bases between. Germline V lookup: CDR1 MNHEY, CDR2 SMNVEV (reference sequence). The CDR3 sequence is 15 residues long. The CDR3: CASSLRQGLSYGYTF. Written as DNA, the CDR3 is TGTGCCAGCAGTTTACGGCAGGGCCTCAGCTATGGCTACACCTTC.

This chain connects TRBV6-2 or TRBV6-3 to TRBJ2-1; no clear D. Deletions cut 2 bases from V and 15 bases from J, with 14 bases between. The CDR3 runs 12 residues. Germline loops: CDR1 MNHEY, CDR2 SVGEGT. The CDR3 coding sequence is TGTGCCAGCAGTTACCCAGACTCCGGGCTGTTCTTC. It encodes CASSYPDSGLFF.

The V and J genes are TRBV12-3 or TRBV12-4 and TRBJ2-5; 8 bases are a match to TRBD1. The CDR3 is 16 amino acids. The trim removed 1 base at V and 5 bases at J, leaving 9 bases unmatched. In DNA, the CDR3 is TGTGCCAGCAGTTTAGGCGGACAGGGACTTTGGGAGACCCAGTACTTC. Protein sequence: CASSLGGQGLWETQYF.

J is TRBJ2-1 and V is TRBV6-2 or TRBV6-3, with 9 positions matching TRBD1. J was trimmed by 6 bases and V by 7 bases; bases with no gene match: 10. CDR3 length: 15 amino acids. Germline assignment: CDR1 MNHEY and CDR2 SVGEGT. The CDR3 nucleotides are TGTGCCAGCACAACACCGGGACAGGGTGGCAATGAGCAGTTCTTC. This translates into CASTTPGQGGNEQFF.

This clonotype was observed a few times. The chain is built from TRBV5-4 and TRBJ2-1; TRBD2 is a possible D gene (6 bases). V dropped 4 bases and J dropped 9 bases, with 11 bases sitting between them. Germline loops: CDR1 SGHNT, CDR2 YYREEE (reference sequence). This CDR3 is 12 amino acids long. The CDR3 DNA reads TGTGCCAGCAGCAATGCGCGGGGTGAGCAGTTCTTC. Its protein product is CASSNARGEQFF. Based on the CDR3 plus reference TRBV5-4 and TRBJ2-1, the full variable domain is ETGVTQSPTHLIKTRGQQVTLRCSSQSGHNTVSWYQQALGQGPQFIFQYYREEENGRGNFPPRFSGLQFPNYSSELNVNALELDDSALYLCASSNARGEQFFGPGTRLTVL.